This TCR beta chain was recorded in a study of post-analysis software for immune sequencing data. Study overall: Some patients lacked subtype; others had relapsing-remitting, secondary progressive or progressive-relapsing disease.

Regarding this clonotype: Its specificity is unknown.

Unique molecular identifiers were built into the TCR beta cDNA libraries. The T cell input of roughly 0.95 to 10 million gave roughly 0.5 million cDNA molecules. TCRdb ran MiXCR on the PCR reads and lists one entry per CDR3 protein. The sample has almost 700,000 distinct CDR3 sequences, over 45% seen once. The CDR3 loop spans 16 amino acids. Germline CDR1 MDHEN, CDR2 SYDVKM. Trimming stripped 3 bases from V and 2 bases from J, with 17 bases between. Study findings and constraints: With F measure, samples from one preparation batch clustered together strongly. In patients, TRBV5-6, TRBV5-1 and TRBV20-1 belonged to several TRBV segments found more frequently than in controls. Significantly decreased normalized Chao1 diversity was recorded for multiple sclerosis patients relative to controls.

Sequencing was carried out using blood. The receptor comes from a girl aged 2 to 9 with multiple sclerosis. The chain uses TRBV28 and TRBJ2-7; D is perhaps TRBD2 (5 bases). CDR3 in DNA: TGTGCCAGCAGTTTGGGTTCCGGGAAGTCCCCCTACGAGCAGTACTTC. It encodes CASSLGSGKSPYEQYF.